This TCR beta chain derives from a study of cytomegalovirus exposure and HLA in healthy donors. Across the whole study: Clustering assigned about 79% of the 350 to 400 genotyped donors to the Caucasian-associated ancestry cluster.

The PCR ran on 60 Vbeta and 13 Jbeta primers. TCRdb's table, derived via immunoSEQ multiplex PCR, lists solely in-frame clones and lacks some. The data hold 140,000 to 150,000 clones, with about three quarters observed a single time. To note about this clone: Its target is unknown.

Study conclusions and caveats: For cytomegalovirus status, the classifier reportedly gave diagnoses with high specificity and sensitivity. A later analysis found TCR association rates differed by HLA locus, highest for DRB1 and lowest for HLA-C.

The CDR3 extends over 12 amino acids. CDR1 and CDR2 from the germline V gene are SNHLY and FYNNEI. Trimming cost V 7 bases and J 3 bases, with 10 bases left between them. The J gene is TRBJ2-7, the V gene TRBV2; unclear D gene. The TCR sequence derives from a middle-aged man in good health and CMV-seropositive. The sample comprised PBMCs. CDR3 DNA: TGTGCCAGCATGGCAGGTCTCTACGAGCAGTACTTC. Protein product: CASMAGLYEQYF.